Presented here are 5 T cell receptor beta chains from one specimen sequenced in a study of blood T cell repertoires in COVID-19. Method: immunoSEQ multiplex PCR; TCRdb's copy keeps in-frame clones and lacks some. The repertoire holds around 160,000 clones, with 78% as singletons. Sequences were obtained from peripheral blood. The receptor set was obtained from a woman aged 80 or over with acute or convalescent COVID-19.

The CDR3 DNA reads TGCGCCAGCAGACTCGCAGGGGATAATAGCAATCAGCCCCAGCATTTT. Translated: CASRLAGDNSNQPQHF. J is TRBJ1-5 and V is TRBV10-1, with D possibly matching TRBD1 (6 bases). The CDR3 runs to 16 residues. Trimming removed 6 bases from V and 0 bases from J, with 15 bases in between. From germline, CDR1 is WNHNN and CDR2 SYGVQD (reference sequence).

The chain combines TRBV6-5 with TRBJ2-7; 9 bases fit TRBD1. The CDR3 length is 15 residues. Trimming removed 4 bases from V and 0 bases from J; junction bases left unmatched: 4. The germline V gene has CDR1 MNHEY and CDR2 SVGAGI. This CDR3 is CASSSTGGNSYEQYF. The CDR3 coding sequence is TGTGCCAGCAGTTCGACAGGGGGGAACTCCTACGAGCAGTACTTC.

The rearrangement joins TRBV11-2 to TRBJ2-1; weak D call: TRBD2 (5 bases). Germline V gene data show CDR1 as SGHAT and CDR2 as FQNNGV. Trimming removed 2 bases from V and 7 bases from J, with 9 bases in between. This CDR3 comprises 13 residues. As DNA, the CDR3 is TGTGCCAGCAGCTTATATCCGGGGAATGAGCAGTTCTTC. Residues: CASSLYPGNEQFF.

This clone was counted only a few times. V is TRBV30 and J is TRBJ2-1; D remains ambiguous. The CDR3 length is 12 residues. Germline CDR1 reads GTSNPN; CDR2 reads SVGIG (reference sequence). The CDR3 region is CGVLRAYNEQFF. CDR3 DNA: TGTGGGGTACTCCGGGCCTACAATGAGCAGTTCTTC. The variable domain in full, completed from reference TRBV30 and TRBJ2-1, reads SQTIHQWPATLVQPVGSPLSLECTVEGTSNPNLYWYRQAAGRGLQLLFYSVGIGQISSEVPQNLSASRPQDRQFILSSKKLLLSDSGFYLCGVLRAYNEQFFGPGTRLTVL.

The chain links TRBV11-2 to TRBJ2-2; 8 bases map to TRBD1. Trimming took 4 bases from V and 6 from J; bases not matched to a gene: 4. Germline CDR1 is SGHAT and CDR2 is FQNNGV. This CDR3 spans 14 amino acids. The CDR3 sequence is CASSSDRVSGELFF. The CDR3 DNA follows: TGTGCCAGCAGCTCGGACAGGGTGTCCGGGGAGCTGTTTTTT.